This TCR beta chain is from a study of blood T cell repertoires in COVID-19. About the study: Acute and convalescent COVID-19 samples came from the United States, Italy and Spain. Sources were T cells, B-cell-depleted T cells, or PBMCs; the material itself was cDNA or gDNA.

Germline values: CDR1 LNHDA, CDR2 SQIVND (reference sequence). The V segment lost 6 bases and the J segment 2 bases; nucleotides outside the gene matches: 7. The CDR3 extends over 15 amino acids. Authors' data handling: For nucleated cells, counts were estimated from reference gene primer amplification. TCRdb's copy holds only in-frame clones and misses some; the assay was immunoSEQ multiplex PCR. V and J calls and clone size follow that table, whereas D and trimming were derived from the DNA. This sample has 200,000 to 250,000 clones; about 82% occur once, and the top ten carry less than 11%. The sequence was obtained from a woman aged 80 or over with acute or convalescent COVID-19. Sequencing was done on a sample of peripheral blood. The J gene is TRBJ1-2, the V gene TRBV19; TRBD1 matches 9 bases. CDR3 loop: CASSYGTGRNYGYTF. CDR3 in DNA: TGTGCCAGTAGCTACGGGACAGGGCGAAACTATGGCTACACCTTC.